The 30 T cell receptor beta chains presented below share a single source sample, sequenced in a study of control samples from healthy donors and cancer patients (dated by TCRdb to about 2020). Preparation of the library involved the immunoSEQ multiplex PCR assay. TCRdb mirrors the immuneACCESS table, restricted to in-frame sequences. Some clones are absent from its copies; in checked studies, under half trace to an unresolved V gene, and the reason for the others is unknown. The table for this sample lists around 70,000 clones; about 90% of them were counted only once. About 2.1% of the sample lies in the top ten. The sample was PBMCs. The source is a woman between 45 and 65 years old with head and neck cancer.

The rearrangement links TRBV7-2 to TRBJ1-3; D unclear. Germline assignment: CDR1 SGHTA and CDR2 FQGNSA. The CDR3 contains 13 residues. V lost 4 bases to trimming and J lost 4 bases, with 8 bases between them. The CDR3 DNA follows: TGTGCCAGCAGCTCGGAGGGCGGAAACACCATATATTTT. It encodes CASSSEGGNTIYF.

The gene calls are TRBV7-7 and TRBJ2-5; D tentatively reads TRBD1 or TRBD2 (6 bases each). Germline assignment: CDR1 SSHAT and CDR2 FNYEAQ (reference sequence). The CDR3 runs 13 residues. V lost 5 bases and J lost 4, with 11 bases in between. The CDR3 here is CASSTGAGETQYF. The CDR3 DNA reads TGTGCCAGCAGCACGGGGGCGGGAGAGACCCAGTACTTC. The full variable domain, its missing parts supplied by reference TRBV7-7 and TRBJ2-5, is GAGVSQSPRYKVTKRGQDVTLRCDPISSHATLYWYQQALGQGPEFLTYFNYEAQPDKSGLPSDRFSAERPEGSISTLTIQRTEQRDSAMYRCASSTGAGETQYFGPGTRLLVL.

V gene TRBV27 combines with J gene TRBJ2-3; tentative D call: TRBD1 (5 bases). Germline CDR1 is MNHEY and CDR2 is SMNVEV (reference sequence). Deletions cut 6 bases from V and 3 bases from J, with 19 bases between. This CDR3 has 16 residues. This CDR3 reads CASSGDRGGTTDTQYF. For the CDR3, the DNA is TGTGCCAGCAGCGGCGATAGGGGCGGTACTACAGATACGCAGTATTTT.

J is TRBJ2-7 and V is TRBV5-1, with 7 bases fitting TRBD2. V was pared by 1 base and J by 1 base, with 5 bases of the junction left unmatched. Germline CDR1 is SGHRS and CDR2 is YFSETQ. The CDR3 has 15 amino acids. DNA for the CDR3: TGCGCCAGCAGCTTGAGCGGGACTATTTCCTACGAGCAGTACTTC. Residues: CASSLSGTISYEQYF.

The chain combines TRBV5-1 with TRBJ1-3; D might be TRBD1 (5 bases). The ends were cut back, 0 bases at V and 0 bases at J, with 7 bases in the middle. Per germline, CDR1 SGHRS and CDR2 YFSETQ. CDR3 size: 15 residues. This chain's CDR3 is CASSLAGTSGNTIYF. The CDR3 nucleotides read TGCGCCAGCAGCTTGGCTGGGACCTCTGGAAACACCATATATTTT.

The chain employs TRBV30 and TRBJ2-2, with 9 bases matching TRBD1. CDR1 and CDR2 (germline): GTSNPN, SVGIG (reference sequence). V lost 3 bases and J lost 4; bases outside the gene matches: 3. This CDR3 region has 14 residues. The CDR3, as DNA: TGTGCCTGGAGAGGGACAGGGCGCACCGGGGAGCTGTTTTTT. Its protein product is CAWRGTGRTGELFF.

The chain has TRBV18 and TRBJ2-5; D uncertain. The CDR3 covers 14 residues. In germline, CDR1 is KGHSH, CDR2 LQKENI. Trimming took 3 bases from V and 5 from J, leaving 13 bases between them. Written as DNA, the CDR3 is TGTGCCAGCTCACCCAACATTCGAGCGGAGACCCAGTACTTC. Protein: CASSPNIRAETQYF.

The V call is TRBV5-1, the J call TRBJ2-3; 13 nucleotides line up with TRBD2. The germline gives CDR1 SGHRS, CDR2 YFSETQ. V shed 10 bases, J shed 4 bases, and the junction held 9 bases outside the gene matches. This CDR3 has 15 residues. The chain's CDR3 is CAARKGTSGADTQYF. CDR3 nucleotide sequence: TGCGCCGCACGGAAGGGGACTAGCGGGGCAGATACGCAGTATTTT.

A word on this clone: Its ends do not fully match the called genes, so a read error is possible. The genes are TRBV7-9 and TRBJ1-3; no clear D. The CDR3 is made up of 13 amino acids. The germline gives CDR1 SEHNR, CDR2 FQNEAQ (reference sequence). Written as DNA, the CDR3 is TGTGCCAGCAGCTCCCAATTCGGAAACGCCATATATTTT. Encoded protein: CASSSQFGNAIYF. Complete variable domain (other parts from reference TRBV7-9 and TRBJ1-3): DTGVSQNPRHKITKRGQNVTFRCDPISEHNRLYWYRQTLGQGPEFLTYFQNEAQLEKSRLLSDRFSAERPKGSFSTLEIQRTEQGDSAMYLCASSSQFGNAIYFGEGSWLTVV.

The chain employs TRBV19 and TRBJ1-5, with 7 bases that match TRBD1. Germline-derived CDR1 and CDR2 are LNHDA and SQIVND (reference sequence). Trimming at V came to 0 bases and at J to 7 bases, leaving 6 bases not matched to a gene. This CDR3 contains 15 residues. The CDR3 nucleotides read TGTGCCAGTAGTATAGATCTGACAGGGTGGCAGCCCCAGCATTTT. Amino acid sequence: CASSIDLTGWQPQHF.

The gene calls are TRBV30 and TRBJ2-7; D gene ambiguous. The germline V and J ends were trimmed by 0 bases and 2 bases, with 8 bases remaining between them. Germline-derived CDR1 and CDR2 are GTSNPN and SVGIG (reference sequence). The CDR3 consists of 13 residues. The DNA of the CDR3 is TGTGCCTGGAGTGTACAACAGCCCTACGAGCAGTACTTC. Residues: CAWSVQQPYEQYF.

This chain connects TRBV6-5 to TRBJ2-5, with 8 bases lining up with TRBD2. CDR1 MNHEY and CDR2 SVGAGI come from the germline V gene. V lost 2 bases to trimming and J lost 4 bases; unmatched junction nucleotides: 6. This CDR3 has 15 amino acids. The CDR3 DNA sequence: TGTGCCAGCAGTTACACTAGCGGTGGGGGAGAGACCCAGTACTTC. The encoded protein is CASSYTSGGGETQYF.

The chain has TRBV5-1 and TRBJ2-4; D might be TRBD1 (5 bases). The CDR3 is made up of 13 amino acids. The V end lost 4 bases, the J end lost 6 bases, and 11 bases lay between the germline ends. Per the germline V gene, CDR1 is SGHRS and CDR2 is YFSETQ. The CDR3 nucleotides read TGCGCCAGCAGCACCCAGCAGGGAAACATTCAGTACTTC. It translates to CASSTQQGNIQYF.

V and J are TRBV6-1 and TRBJ2-2; 7 bases are a match to TRBD1. The ends lost 6 bases at V and 5 bases at J; junction bases unmatched: 9. The CDR3 covers 15 residues. Germline V gives CDR1 MNHNS, CDR2 SASEGT. CDR3 protein: CASSLTGMRTGELFF. For the CDR3, the DNA is TGTGCCAGCAGCCTGACAGGGATGAGGACCGGGGAGCTGTTTTTT.

This chain connects TRBV12-3 or TRBV12-4 to TRBJ2-5; no clear D gene. The CDR3 is made up of 12 amino acids. Trimming shortened V by 2 bases and J by 4 bases, and 5 bases separated the two germline ends. The DNA for the CDR3 is TGTGCCAGCAGTTTATATGGAGAGACCCAGTACTTC. Translating it yields CASSLYGETQYF.

The V gene is TRBV2, the J gene TRBJ1-1; 7 positions agree with TRBD1. The CDR3 runs 14 residues. V lost 4 bases, J lost 3 bases, and 5 bases stayed unmatched. Germline V gene data show CDR1 as SNHLY and CDR2 as FYNNEI. The CDR3 loop reads CASSVYQGDTEAFF. CDR3 nucleotides: TGTGCCAGCAGTGTGTATCAGGGGGACACTGAAGCTTTCTTT.

The chain carries TRBV7-9 and TRBJ2-1; D may be TRBD1 or TRBD2 (6 bases each). V gave up 4 bases and J gave up 8 bases, with 9 bases separating them. Germline V gives CDR1 SEHNR, CDR2 FQNEAQ (reference sequence). This CDR3 is 12 amino acids long. The CDR3 is CASSWGAHEQFF. In DNA, the CDR3 is TGTGCCAGCAGCTGGGGGGCCCATGAGCAGTTCTTC.

V usage is TRBV5-8 and J usage is TRBJ2-3; tentatively, D is TRBD2 (7 bases). Germline CDR1 and CDR2: SGHTS and YDEGEE. V lost 0 bases, J lost 1 base, and 12 bases lay in between. The CDR3 sequence is 16 residues long. The CDR3 DNA reads as TGTGCCAGCAGCTTGGGGGGGCGGGGGCGCACAGATACGCAGTATTTT. It translates to CASSLGGRGRTDTQYF.

Comments on this clone: This sample also contains other DNA sequences that code for the same CDR3. This chain uses TRBV7-2 with TRBJ2-5; D unresolved. Germline assignment: CDR1 SGHTA and CDR2 FQGNSA. This CDR3 comprises 12 residues. The V gene lost 2 bases and the J gene lost 4 bases, with 5 bases spanning the gap. The CDR3 sequence is CASSLYGETQYF. Written as DNA, the CDR3 is TGTGCCAGCAGCTTATATGGAGAGACCCAGTACTTC. Filled out from reference TRBV7-2 and TRBJ2-5, the complete variable domain reads GAGVSQSPSNKVTEKGKDVELRCDPISGHTALYWYRQSLGQGLEFLIYFQGNSAPDKSGLPSDRFSAERTGGSVSTLTIQRTQQEDSAVYLCASSLYGETQYFGPGTRLLVL.

CDR3 amino acids: CASSRSGAEMNTEAFF. The CDR3 region has the DNA TGTGCCAGCAGCCGTTCGGGGGCTGAGATGAACACTGAAGCTTTCTTT. The chain couples TRBV7-9 to TRBJ1-1; a weak D match, TRBD1 (6 bases). The CDR3 covers 16 residues. Germline CDR1 and CDR2: SEHNR and FQNEAQ (reference sequence). Trimming cost V 5 bases and J 0 bases, with 16 bases left between them. The full variable domain, rest sourced from reference TRBV7-9 and TRBJ1-1, is DTGVSQNPRHKITKRGQNVTFRCDPISEHNRLYWYRQTLGQGPEFLTYFQNEAQLEKSRLLSDRFSAERPKGSFSTLEIQRTEQGDSAMYLCASSRSGAEMNTEAFFGQGTRLTVV.

The chain employs TRBV6-1 and TRBJ2-4; perhaps TRBD1 as D (6 bases). Trimming shortened V by 0 bases and J by 1 base, and 10 bases separated the two germline ends. The CDR3 has 16 residues. The germline V gene encodes CDR1 MNHNS and CDR2 SASEGT. The DNA for the CDR3 is TGTGCCAGCAGTGAAGCCGAACAGGGTGCCAAAAACATTCAGTACTTC. This encodes CASSEAEQGAKNIQYF.

This clone was seen a handful of times. The chain carries TRBV6-6 and TRBJ1-1; 7 nucleotides match TRBD1. Germline CDR1 and CDR2: MNHNY and SVGAGI (reference sequence). The CDR3 extends over 16 amino acids. Unmatched junction bases numbered 6, after V lost 0 bases and J lost 2 bases. CDR3 region: CASSYSPGGENTEAFF. CDR3 bases: TGTGCCAGCAGTTACTCTCCAGGGGGGGAAAACACTGAAGCTTTCTTT.

In its sample, this clone was seen a few times. The chain joins TRBV6-4 to TRBJ2-1; no firm D call. The germline CDR1 and CDR2 sequences are MRHNA and SNTAGT. The V and J ends lost 4 bases and 9 bases respectively, with 22 bases between them. This CDR3 is built from 16 residues. CDR3 sequence (DNA): TGTGCCAGCAGTGCGACATTGGCTATTACTGTGAGTGAGCAGTTCTTC. It encodes CASSATLAITVSEQFF.

The chain recombines TRBV9 with TRBJ1-6; D remains ambiguous. The CDR3 contains 13 residues. V lost 0 bases and J lost 8, with 6 bases in between. CDR1 is SGDLS, CDR2 YYNGEE, per germline. CDR3 amino acids: CASSVGNDSPLHF. CDR3 coding DNA: TGTGCCAGCAGCGTAGGGAACGATTCACCCCTCCACTTT.

About this clone itself: The identical CDR3 is also encoded by other nucleotide sequences in the sample. The chain uses TRBV5-1 and TRBJ1-4; D is unresolved. CDR1 is SGHRS and CDR2 is YFSETQ in the germline V gene. V was shortened by 0 bases and J by 2 bases, with 14 bases between the two germline ends. The CDR3 loop spans 17 amino acids. The CDR3 DNA is TGCGCCAGCAGCTTGGCCGGGTCCGGCAGGACTAATGAAAAACTGTTTTTT. Protein sequence: CASSLAGSGRTNEKLFF.

The chain links TRBV7-9 to TRBJ1-4, with D possibly being TRBD1 (6 bases). CDR3 length equals 14 residues. In germline, CDR1 is SEHNR, CDR2 FQNEAQ (reference sequence). V dropped 3 bases and J dropped 8 bases, with 13 bases sitting between them. This CDR3 is CASSFTGRSEKLFF. DNA for the CDR3: TGTGCCAGCAGCTTCACAGGGAGATCGGAAAAACTGTTTTTT.

The chain has TRBV27 and TRBJ1-5; D possibly corresponds to TRBD1 (6 bases). V shed 3 bases and J shed 8 bases, with 11 bases lying between them. Germline lookup yields CDR1 MNHEY and CDR2 SMNVEV (reference sequence). The CDR3 has 13 amino acids. The CDR3 DNA reads TGTGCCAGCAGTTTGATGGGGGGCAAGCCCCAGCATTTT. Its translation is CASSLMGGKPQHF.

The J gene is TRBJ2-7, the V gene TRBV5-5, with 7 bases that match TRBD2. Germline trimming cut 0 bases from V and 12 bases from J; bases unmatched to any gene: 3. Germline V gives CDR1 SGHKS, CDR2 YYEKEE (reference sequence). The CDR3 totals 11 residues. The CDR3 DNA sequence: TGTGCCAGCAGCTTGGATGGGGAGGGGTACTTC. Its translation is CASSLDGEGYF.

The chain has TRBV6-5 and TRBJ1-1, with D possibly TRBD1 on 6 matching bases. Trimming removed 6 bases from V and 2 bases from J, with 16 bases in between. This CDR3 region has 15 residues. Germline V CDR1 and CDR2: MNHEY, SVGAGI. The CDR3: CASSLGGPANTEAFF. The CDR3 DNA reads as TGTGCCAGCAGCCTAGGGGGGCCAGCAAACACTGAAGCTTTCTTT.

This chain uses TRBV28 with TRBJ2-5, with D tentatively TRBD2 (5 bases). The germline V gene encodes CDR1 MDHEN and CDR2 SYDVKM. The CDR3 is 13 amino acids. Trimming removed 6 bases from V and 9 bases from J, with 17 bases in between. CDR3 in amino acids: CASSTYPAGAQYF. For the CDR3, the DNA is TGTGCCAGCAGCACATACCCCGCCGGGGCCCAGTACTTC.